Listed below are T cell receptor beta chains from one sample, sequenced in a study of blood T cell repertoires in COVID-19. Sequenced by immunoSEQ multiplex PCR; TCRdb stores in-frame clones only, minus some. Among a few hundred thousand clones listed, roughly four fifths were seen once. The source material was PBMCs or T cells enriched from blood (not recorded which). The receptors come from a young man with acute COVID-19. The CDR3 runs from the conserved cysteine through the conserved F or W. A D gene is named only where the DNA matches it firmly. Only some rows state a clone size, as once, few, many or a class for expanded clones.

clone size | D gene | J gene | V gene | CDR3 protein | CDR3 DNA
NA | TRBD1 | TRBJ1-5 | TRBV28 | CATLQGGNQPQHF | TGTGCCACCCTACAGGGGGGCAATCAGCCCCAGCATTTT
NA | NA | TRBJ2-1 | TRBV6-5 | CASSYSRLDEQFF | TGTGCCAGCAGTTACTCGCGGCTAGATGAGCAGTTCTTC
NA | TRBD2 | TRBJ2-1 | TRBV9 | CASSVLAGGAISHEQFF | TGTGCCAGCAGCGTCTTAGCGGGGGGGGCCATTAGCCATGAGCAGTTCTTC
NA | TRBD2 | TRBJ2-1 | TRBV4-3 | CASSQAGLAGVVEQFF | TGCGCCAGCAGCCAAGCTGGTCTAGCGGGAGTGGTTGAGCAGTTCTTC
NA | NA | TRBJ2-2 | TRBV6-4 | CASSTEHSNTGELFF | TGTGCCAGCAGTACAGAGCACTCGAACACCGGGGAGCTGTTTTTT
NA | TRBD1 | TRBJ1-2 | TRBV11-2 | CASSQGTAGNGYTF | TGTGCCAGCAGCCAAGGGACAGCCGGAAATGGCTACACCTTC
NA | TRBD1 | TRBJ2-5 | TRBV5-1 | CASSLVSPGTGERSSETQYF | TGCGCCAGCAGCTTGGTATCACCCGGGACAGGAGAAAGAAGTTCGGAGACCCAGTACTTC
NA | NA | TRBJ1-3 | TRBV7-6 | CASSSGGLYSGNTIYF | TGTGCCAGCAGCTCCGGGGGGCTCTACTCTGGAAACACCATATATTTT
NA | TRBD1 | TRBJ1-5 | TRBV27 | CASSFYRGDQPQHF | TGTGCCAGCAGTTTCTACAGGGGCGATCAGCCCCAGCATTTT
NA | TRBD1 | TRBJ1-5 | TRBV24-1 | CATSATGTGTWSNQPQHF | TGTGCCACCAGTGCTACCGGGACAGGGACTTGGAGCAATCAGCCCCAGCATTTT
NA | TRBD2 | TRBJ2-1 | TRBV7-8 | CASSQGLAGGNGYNEQFF | TGTGCCAGCAGCCAGGGACTAGCGGGAGGCAACGGGTACAATGAGCAGTTCTTC
few | NA | TRBJ1-2 | TRBV5-4 | CASSSPNARDSGYTF | TGTGCCAGCAGCTCACCGAATGCCAGGGATTCTGGCTACACCTTC
NA | TRBD1 | TRBJ1-6 | TRBV9 | CASSAGQGINSPLHF | TGTGCCAGCAGCGCGGGACAGGGGATAAATTCACCCCTCCACTTT
NA | NA | TRBJ1-3 | TRBV18 | CASSPTPTGSGNTIYF | TGTGCCAGCTCACCGACGCCCACGGGCTCTGGAAACACCATATATTTT
once | NA | TRBJ2-5 | TRBV14 | CASSHLGLGRETQYF | TGTGCCAGCAGCCATCTCGGACTGGGAAGGGAGACCCAGTACTTC
NA | NA | TRBJ2-2 | TRBV24-1 | CATSDHRGVTGELFF | TGTGCCACCAGTGACCATCGCGGGGTCACCGGGGAGCTGTTTTTT
NA | NA | TRBJ2-1 | TRBV14 | CASGSGNPTTDEQFF | TGTGCCAGCGGTTCGGGGAACCCAACAACAGATGAGCAGTTCTTC
NA | TRBD1 | TRBJ1-1 | TRBV12-3/TRBV12-4 | CASSSQGGTEAFF | TGTGCCAGCAGTTCTCAGGGGGGCACTGAAGCTTTCTTT
few | TRBD1 | TRBJ2-1 | TRBV6-4 | CASSRTGEEGEQFF | TGTGCCAGCAGTCGGACAGGGGAAGAAGGCGAGCAGTTCTTC
NA | NA | TRBJ2-1 | TRBV23-1 | CASSQWSGSWNEQFF | TGCGCCAGCAGTCAATGGTCCGGGAGTTGGAATGAGCAGTTCTTC
NA | TRBD2 | TRBJ2-3 | TRBV11-2 | CASSSGTSLGTDTQYF | TGTGCCAGCAGCTCCGGGACTAGCTTGGGCACAGATACGCAGTATTTT
NA | NA | TRBJ1-5 | TRBV19 | CASSIVPGNQPQHF | TGTGCCAGTAGTATAGTGCCCGGGAATCAGCCCCAGCATTTT
NA | TRBD1 | TRBJ1-6 | TRBV5-1 | CASSTGQPNSPLHF | TGCGCCAGCAGCACGGGACAGCCTAATTCACCCCTCCACTTT
NA | NA | TRBJ1-2 | TRBV19 | CASSIVGGLDGYTF | TGTGCCAGTAGTATTGTAGGAGGGCTGGATGGCTACACCTTC
NA | TRBD1 | TRBJ2-5 | TRBV18 | CASSPNRDRGQTQYF | TGTGCCAGCTCACCAAACCGGGACAGGGGCCAGACCCAGTACTTC
NA | NA | TRBJ2-1 | TRBV7-8 | CASSLGTSLGEFF | TGTGCCAGCAGCTTAGGTACTAGCCTGGGGGAGTTCTTC
NA | TRBD1 | TRBJ2-2 | TRBV5-1 | CASSQTGTVDTGELFF | TGCGCCAGCAGCCAAACCGGGACAGTTGACACCGGGGAGCTGTTTTTT
NA | NA | TRBJ1-2 | TRBV7-8 | CASSLDQGRYGYTF | TGTGCCAGCAGCTTAGATCAGGGCCGCTATGGCTACACCTTC
NA | TRBD1 | TRBJ2-2 | TRBV9 | CASSPDRALTGELFF | TGTGCCAGCAGCCCAGACAGGGCTCTTACCGGGGAGCTGTTTTTT
NA | NA | TRBJ2-2 | TRBV10-1 | CASSELGLTGELFF | TGCGCCAGCAGTGAGTTGGGACTCACCGGGGAGCTGTTTTTT
NA | TRBD1 | TRBJ1-1 | TRBV29-1 | CSVGNRGQDTEAFF | TGCAGCGTCGGAAACAGGGGGCAGGACACTGAAGCTTTCTTT
NA | TRBD2 | TRBJ2-1 | TRBV27 | CAGKTSGGANEQFF | TGTGCCGGAAAGACTAGCGGGGGGGCGAATGAGCAGTTCTTC
NA | NA | TRBJ1-4 | TRBV6-6 | CASRGHRVPNEKLFF | TGTGCCAGCAGAGGCCACAGGGTGCCTAATGAAAAACTGTTTTTT